This T cell receptor beta chain is drawn from a study of cytomegalovirus exposure and HLA in healthy donors. Trimming at V came to 7 bases and at J to 3 bases, leaving 3 bases not matched to a gene. The germline V gene has CDR1 KGHSH and CDR2 LQKENI. There are 12 residues in the CDR3. A word on this clone: Its matching antigen is unknown.

13 Jbeta primers and 60 Vbeta primers were used for the PCR. Repertoires were generated with immunoSEQ multiplex PCR, while TCRdb's copy carries only in-frame clones and drops some. Recorded for this sample: approximately 70,000 clones. Study-wide findings and caveats: There were some V segments, including TRBV6-2 and TRBV6-3, excluded as indistinguishable. In vitro data verified a few CMV-associated chains as specific for CMV antigens. Most TCRs appeared rarely, but some public TCRs recurred in many donors.

The gene calls are TRBV18 and TRBJ2-7, with 7 bases identical to TRBD1. The sample was PBMCs. The origin of this receptor is a female donor in good health and CMV-seropositive. CDR3 in amino acids: CASFGQDYEQYF. The CDR3 DNA reads TGTGCCAGCTTTGGACAGGACTACGAGCAGTACTTC.